This paragraph reports one T cell receptor beta chain. The data stem from a study of blood T cell repertoires in COVID-19. Study-wide context: COVID-19 samples, acute and convalescent, were from the United States, Italy and Spain. Nucleic acid was either cDNA or gDNA, and it came from T cells, B-cell-depleted T cells, or PBMCs.

Per the study methods: Counts of nucleated cells, estimated from reference gene primer amplification, were obtained. The method was immunoSEQ multiplex PCR; TCRdb's version includes in-frame clones alone and lacks a portion of them. The DNA was the basis for D and trimming; V, J and clone size are from that table. Among 150,000 to 250,000 clones listed, roughly 87% were seen once. The sequence was obtained from a woman aged 25 to 39 who had recovered from COVID-19. What was sequenced was PBMCs or T cells enriched from blood (not recorded which).

The DNA for the CDR3 is TGTGCCAGCAGCTTGGTCCCCGCAGGGTCTGAAGCTTTCTTT. Protein product: CASSLVPAGSEAFF. V is TRBV7-3 and J is TRBJ1-1; D is perhaps TRBD1 (5 bases). Germline CDR1 is SGHTA and CDR2 is FQGTGA. CDR3 length: 14 amino acids. The V end lost 3 bases, the J end lost 6 bases, and 14 bases lay between the germline ends.